Below are 24 T cell receptor beta chains sequenced from a single sample in a study of human T cells and chemical hapten exposure. TCRdb re-analysed the 5' RACE reads in MiXCR, keeping a single row per CDR3 protein. The sample yields 120,000 to 150,000 distinct CDR3 sequences, around 4.4% seen once. Total RNA extraction was carried out from unfractionated whole blood. The receptor set was obtained from a female donor in good health.

Many counts were recorded for this clonotype. The chain recombines TRBV7-9 with TRBJ1-2; weak D call: TRBD1 (6 bases). The CDR3 loop spans 14 amino acids. Trimming removed 5 bases at V and 7 bases at J, with 17 bases between. CDR1 is SEHNR and CDR2 is FQNEAQ in the germline V gene (reference sequence). CDR3 nucleotides: TGTGCCAGCAGCCCTCCCGGGGGGCTGATTGGCTACACCTTC. Encoded protein: CASSPPGGLIGYTF. The complete variable domain, with remaining parts taken from reference TRBV7-9 and TRBJ1-2, reads DTGVSQNPRHKITKRGQNVTFRCDPISEHNRLYWYRQTLGQGPEFLTYFQNEAQLEKSRLLSDRFSAERPKGSFSTLEIQRTEQGDSAMYLCASSPPGGLIGYTFGSGTRLTVV.

The CDR3 DNA reads as TGTGCCTCCTCGATAAGTGGCACAGATACGCAGTATTTT. Protein product: CASSISGTDTQYF. The V call is TRBV6-5, the J call TRBJ2-3; D not certain. Trimming removed 11 bases from V and 1 base from J, with 13 bases in between. The CDR3 is 13 amino acids. In germline, CDR1 is MNHEY, CDR2 SVGAGI.

Many counts were recorded for this clonotype. This sequence joins TRBV5-1 and TRBJ1-5; D is unclear. The V gene's germline CDR1 is SGHRS and CDR2 YFSETQ. Trimming removed 0 bases at V and 7 bases at J, with 14 bases between. This CDR3 is 15 amino acids long. As DNA, the CDR3 is TGCGCCAGCAGCTTGGAGTCTCCCGAAGGCCAGCCCCAGCATTTT. Translating it yields CASSLESPEGQPQHF.

This clonotype was seen many times. The J gene is TRBJ1-2, the V gene TRBV6-6; tentatively, D is TRBD1 (5 bases). This CDR3 is built from 13 residues. Per the germline V gene, CDR1 is MNHNY and CDR2 is SVGAGI (reference sequence). V lost 4 bases and J 4 bases, leaving 10 bases between the germline ends. Written as DNA, the CDR3 is TGTGCCAGCAGTTCCACGACAGCCTATGGCTACACCTTC. It yields the protein CASSSTTAYGYTF.

Ten or more counts support this clonotype. This chain links TRBV6-1 with TRBJ1-4, with D unresolved. The V gene's germline CDR1 is MNHNS and CDR2 SASEGT. The length of the CDR3 is 15 residues. The ends were cut back, 1 base at V and 1 base at J, with 7 bases in the middle. CDR3 DNA sequence: TGTGCCAGCAGTGAAGTTCCGGGAACTAATGAAAAACTGTTTTTT. Its translation is CASSEVPGTNEKLFF.

This clonotype was detected ten times or more. The chain links TRBV28 to TRBJ2-3, with D uncertain. Trimming removed 2 bases at V and 5 bases at J, with 8 bases between. CDR3 length: 13 amino acids. CDR1 is MDHEN, CDR2 SYDVKM, per germline. DNA of the CDR3: TGTGCCAGCAGTTTAGTCCCCCTAGATACGCAGTATTTT. It encodes CASSLVPLDTQYF.

This clonotype was seen repeatedly, ten times or more. V gene TRBV3-1 combines with J gene TRBJ2-3, with D perhaps matching TRBD2 (5 bases). Trimming took off 1 base at V and 5 bases at J, with 13 bases between the two ends. Germline CDR1 LGHDT, CDR2 YNNKEL (reference sequence). CDR3 length: 15 residues. DNA of the CDR3: TGTGCCAGCAGCCAAGCGCGGAATGGAGGAGATACGCAGTATTTT. Translated: CASSQARNGGDTQYF.

This chain joins TRBV10-3 and TRBJ2-4, with TRBD1 identical over 11 bases. Germline values: CDR1 ENHRY, CDR2 SYGVKD. The CDR3 is 14 amino acids. The trim removed 6 bases at V and 6 bases at J, leaving 4 bases unmatched. CDR3: CAISPGTGGNIQYF. CDR3 nucleotide sequence: TGTGCCATCAGCCCAGGGACAGGGGGAAACATTCAGTACTTC.

This clonotype occurred many times. This rearrangement joins TRBV29-1 to TRBJ2-5; D unclear. The ends were cut back, 4 bases at V and 8 bases at J, with 17 bases in the middle. Per germline, CDR1 SQVTM and CDR2 ANQGSEA. The CDR3 is made up of 13 amino acids. Written as DNA, the CDR3 is TGCAGCGTTGTCTTGACTCTGTCCTCTACCCAGTACTTC. Protein: CSVVLTLSSTQYF.

This clonotype was seen many times. The CDR3 DNA follows: TGCGCCAGCAGCTCGACAGGGGTTAGAGGCCGACGCGATGGCTACACCTTC. Protein sequence: CASSSTGVRGRRDGYTF. This rearrangement joins TRBV5-1 to TRBJ1-2; 8 bases agree with TRBD1. CDR1 and CDR2 (germline): SGHRS, YFSETQ. The CDR3 extends over 17 amino acids. Germline trimming cut 3 bases from V and 6 bases from J; bases unmatched to any gene: 16.

Ten or more counts support this clonotype. This chain uses TRBV5-1 with TRBJ2-5, with D possibly matching TRBD1 (5 bases). The CDR3 is made up of 16 amino acids. The germline V gene encodes CDR1 SGHRS and CDR2 YFSETQ. Trimming pared 0 bases from V and 5 bases from J, leaving 17 bases between. The CDR3 DNA reads TGCGCCAGCAGCTTGGCCCAGGGCATACCCGTCGAGACCCAGTACTTC. Residues: CASSLAQGIPVETQYF.

Ten or more counts support this clonotype. The chain couples TRBV6-6 to TRBJ2-7; weak D call: TRBD1 (6 bases). V lost 2 bases to trimming and J lost 6 bases, with 11 bases between them. From germline, CDR1 is MNHNY and CDR2 SVGAGI (reference sequence). The CDR3 has 13 residues. The CDR3, as DNA: TGTGCCAGCAGTTACGGGGGCAATTTCGAGCAGTACTTC. Encoded protein: CASSYGGNFEQYF.

The V gene is TRBV19, the J gene TRBJ2-3, with 8 bases identical to TRBD2. Germline V gene lookup returns CDR1 LNHDA and CDR2 SQIVND (reference sequence). The CDR3 sequence is 15 residues long. V was pared by 6 bases and J by 5 bases, with 10 bases of the junction left unmatched. The chain's CDR3 is CASRESGGREDTQYF. CDR3 nucleotides: TGTGCCAGTAGAGAGAGCGGGGGCCGGGAAGATACGCAGTATTTT.

This clonotype was counted ten times or more. The chain combines TRBV3-2 with TRBJ1-6. TRBV3-2 is a listed pseudogene. The length of the CDR3 is 18 residues. CDR3 loop: CASSRDLGRVVRRSPLHF. The CDR3 coding sequence is TGTGCCAGCAGCCGGGACCTCGGCAGGGTAGTGCGGAGATCACCCCTCCACTTT.

This clonotype was seen repeatedly, ten times or more. V is TRBV12-3 or TRBV12-4 and J is TRBJ1-1; D is possibly TRBD1 (5 bases). V dropped 5 bases and J dropped 6 bases, with 16 bases sitting between them. This CDR3 has 14 amino acids. The CDR3 nucleotides are TGTGCCAGCAGTCCTACCGGGGGGACGGCTGAAGCTTTCTTT. It is translated as CASSPTGGTAEAFF.

This clonotype was observed a handful of times. The J gene is TRBJ2-7, the V gene TRBV12-3 or TRBV12-4; possibly TRBD2 for D (7 bases). This CDR3 has 17 amino acids. V dropped 3 bases and J dropped 0 bases, with 18 bases sitting between them. The CDR3 sequence: CASSFRRGGSSSYEQYF. In nucleotides, the CDR3 is TGTGCCAGCAGTTTCCGGCGCGGGGGCTCAAGCTCCTACGAGCAGTACTTC.

This clonotype has a count of ten or more. The chain recombines TRBV20-1 with TRBJ1-2; no definite D call. Germline CDR1 DFQATT, CDR2 SNEGSKA (reference sequence). This CDR3 has 13 amino acids. Trimming left V 6 bases short and J 4 bases short, with 15 bases between. The CDR3 loop is CSADLLGIYGYTF. The CDR3 nucleotides read TGCAGTGCCGATCTCCTGGGCATCTATGGCTACACCTTC.

This clonotype showed up many times. This chain connects TRBV28 to TRBJ1-2; no reliable D call. The length of the CDR3 is 14 residues. Germline CDR1 MDHEN, CDR2 SYDVKM. The V end lost 3 bases, the J end lost 8 bases, and 16 bases lay between the germline ends. CDR3 sequence (DNA): TGTGCCAGCAGTTTTGGGCTGGGGTCGCGGGGCTACACCTTC. Amino acids: CASSFGLGSRGYTF.

Points on this clonotype: One junction end disagrees with the germline gene, perhaps due to a read error. The gene calls are TRBV12-3 or TRBV12-4 and TRBJ2-2; D may match TRBD1 or TRBD2 (5 bases each). This CDR3 contains 14 residues. The CDR3 here is CASSRDGSTGELGF. CDR3 sequence (DNA): TGTGCCAGCAGTCGGGACGGCTCCACCGGGGAGCTGGGTTTT.

This clonotype was observed at least ten times. This chain joins TRBV28 and TRBJ2-4; TRBD1 or TRBD2 may be the D gene (5 bases each). The CDR3 runs to 16 residues. V was shortened by 2 bases and J by 5 bases, with 16 bases between the two germline ends. CDR1 MDHEN and CDR2 SYDVKM come from the germline V gene. CDR3 residues: CASSLPPRGIENIQYF. The CDR3 DNA is TGTGCCAGCAGTTTACCCCCTCGGGGCATCGAAAACATTCAGTACTTC.

On this clonotype itself: A read error may account for a junction end that differs from germline. V is TRBV5-6 and J is TRBJ1-2; D gene unclear. Per the germline V gene, CDR1 is SGHDT and CDR2 is YYEEEE. The CDR3 is 15 amino acids. Here the CDR3 DNA reads TGTGCCAGCAGCTTACCCGCAATAACCCGCCTTGGCGACACCTTC. It codes for CASSLPAITRLGDTF. Full variable domain (rest looked up from reference TRBV5-6 and TRBJ1-2): DAGVTQSPTHLIKTRGQQVTLRCSPKSGHDTVSWYQQALGQGPQFIFQYYEEEERQRGNFPDRFSGHQFPNYSSELNVNALLLGDSALYLCASSLPAITRLGDTFGSGTRLTVV.

There are many counts of this clonotype. CDR3 residues: CASSIGENGTYGYTF. The DNA of the CDR3 is TGTGCCAGCAGCATAGGGGAAAACGGGACCTATGGCTACACCTTC. The V gene is TRBV21-1, the J gene TRBJ1-2; the DNA was not compared with TRBD1, the D call given in the table. TRBV21-1 is assigned pseudogene status. This CDR3 is built from 15 residues.

This clonotype came up many times. This chain connects TRBV20-1 to TRBJ2-1; the match to TRBD2 covers 7 bases. Germline trimming cut 4 bases from V and 8 bases from J; bases unmatched to any gene: 5. Per germline, CDR1 DFQATT and CDR2 SNEGSKA (reference sequence). The CDR3 extends over 12 amino acids. This CDR3 is CSATDLADEQFF. The CDR3 nucleotides read TGCAGTGCTACCGACCTAGCGGATGAGCAGTTCTTC.

This clonotype was detected many times. One junction end disagrees with the germline gene, perhaps due to a read error. This chain connects TRBV12-3 or TRBV12-4 to TRBJ1-5, with 10 bases aligning to TRBD1. This CDR3 is 16 amino acids long. The DNA for the CDR3 is TGTGCCAGCAGTTTGTATGTGACAGGGGGCAACCAGCCCCAGCATTTT. Protein: CASSLYVTGGNQPQHF.